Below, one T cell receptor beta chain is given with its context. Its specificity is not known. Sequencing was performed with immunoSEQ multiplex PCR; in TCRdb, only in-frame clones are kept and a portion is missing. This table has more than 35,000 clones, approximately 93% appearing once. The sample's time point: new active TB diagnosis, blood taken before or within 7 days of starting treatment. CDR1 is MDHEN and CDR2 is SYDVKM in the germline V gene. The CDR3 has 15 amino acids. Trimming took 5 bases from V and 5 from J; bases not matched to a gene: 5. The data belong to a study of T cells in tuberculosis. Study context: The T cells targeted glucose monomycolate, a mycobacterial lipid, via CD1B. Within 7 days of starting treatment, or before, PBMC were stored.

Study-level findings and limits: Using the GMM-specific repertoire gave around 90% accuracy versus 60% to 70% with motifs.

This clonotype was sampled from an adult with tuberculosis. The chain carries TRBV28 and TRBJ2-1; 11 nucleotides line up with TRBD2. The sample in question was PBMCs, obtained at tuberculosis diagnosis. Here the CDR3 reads CASSPVGLADNEQFF. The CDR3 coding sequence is TGTGCCAGCAGTCCCGTGGGACTAGCGGACAATGAGCAGTTCTTC.